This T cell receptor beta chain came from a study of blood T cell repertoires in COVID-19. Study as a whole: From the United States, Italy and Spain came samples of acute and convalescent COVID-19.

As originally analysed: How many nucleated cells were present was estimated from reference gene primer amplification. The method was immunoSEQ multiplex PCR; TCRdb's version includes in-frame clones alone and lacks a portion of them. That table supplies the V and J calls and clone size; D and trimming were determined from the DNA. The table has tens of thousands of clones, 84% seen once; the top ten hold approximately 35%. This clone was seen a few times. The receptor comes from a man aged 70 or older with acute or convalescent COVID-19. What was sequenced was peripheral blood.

Written as DNA, the CDR3 is TGTGCCAGCAGCCAAGACCCAGGGGGAAGCCAGCCCCAGCATTTT. Amino acids: CASSQDPGGSQPQHF. The chain has TRBV3-1 (or the pseudogene TRBV3-2) and TRBJ1-5; TRBD1 aligns across 7 bases. From germline, CDR1 is LGHDT and CDR2 YNNKEL (reference sequence). V was clipped by 0 bases and J by 7 bases; unmatched bases: 6. CDR3 length: 15 residues.